This entry is about one T cell receptor (beta chain). The data were taken from a study of blood T cell repertoires in COVID-19. For the study at large: The study drew acute and convalescent COVID-19 samples from the United States, Italy and Spain. From T cells, B-cell-depleted T cells, or PBMCs came the material, which was cDNA or gDNA.

Original handling: It was from reference gene primer amplification that nucleated cell counts were estimated. This table comes from immunoSEQ multiplex PCR, and its TCRdb copy is limited to in-frame clones, with some not included. V, J and clone size are those of that table, while D and trimming were read from the DNA. The sample carries roughly 79,000 clones, 84% recorded once. The CDR3 has 13 residues. Trimming removed 3 bases at V and 10 bases at J, with 16 bases between. The V gene's germline CDR1 is GTSNPN and CDR2 SVGIG (reference sequence). The V and J genes are TRBV30 and TRBJ2-1; D is perhaps TRBD2 (6 bases). This sequence originates from a man aged 50 to 59 with acute or convalescent COVID-19. The sequenced sample consisted of peripheral blood. The CDR3 loop reads CAWSRGGVREQFF. DNA of the CDR3: TGTGCCTGGAGCCGGGGAGGAGTAAGAGAGCAGTTCTTC.